Described below is a single T cell receptor beta chain sequence and its context. A multiplex PCR was run with 60 Vbeta primers and 13 Jbeta primers. TCRdb keeps only in-frame clones here, not all; method: immunoSEQ multiplex PCR. The repertoire has 95,000 to 100,000 clones, around four fifths of them found once; the top ten carry around 4.4%. The data belong to a study of cytomegalovirus exposure and HLA in healthy donors. V was clipped by 7 bases and J by 5 bases, with 21 bases between them. The germline V gene has CDR1 SGHRS and CDR2 YFSETQ. CDR3 length: 16 residues. The sequence came from a middle-aged man in good health and CMV-seronegative. Sequenced input: PBMCs. The V and J genes are TRBV5-1 and TRBJ2-2, with unresolved D. The CDR3 protein is CASALLSPTNTGELFF. In DNA, the CDR3 is TGCGCCAGCGCTCTATTATCTCCAACCAATACCGGGGAGCTGTTTTTT.